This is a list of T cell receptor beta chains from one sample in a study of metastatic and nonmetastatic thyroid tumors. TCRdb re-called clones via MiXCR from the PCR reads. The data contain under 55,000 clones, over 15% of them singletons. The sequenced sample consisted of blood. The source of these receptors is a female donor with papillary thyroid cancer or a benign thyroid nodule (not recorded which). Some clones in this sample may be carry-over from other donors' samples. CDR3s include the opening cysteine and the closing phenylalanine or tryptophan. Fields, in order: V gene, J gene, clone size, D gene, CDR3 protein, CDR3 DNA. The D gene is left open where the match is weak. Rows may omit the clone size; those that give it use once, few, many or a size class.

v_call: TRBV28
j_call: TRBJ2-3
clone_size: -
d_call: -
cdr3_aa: CASGGPSTDKQYF
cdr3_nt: TGTGCTAGCGGAGGACCTAGCACAGATAAGCAGTATTTT

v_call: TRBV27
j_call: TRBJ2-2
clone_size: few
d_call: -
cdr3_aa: CASSFAYDTGELFF
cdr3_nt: TGTGCCAGCAGTTTTGCGTATGACACCGGGGAGCTGTTTTTT

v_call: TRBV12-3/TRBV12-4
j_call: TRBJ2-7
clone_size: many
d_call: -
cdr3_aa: CASRREGGVGVF
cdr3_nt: TGTGCCAGTCGCCGAGAAGGGGGAGTTGGAGTCTTC

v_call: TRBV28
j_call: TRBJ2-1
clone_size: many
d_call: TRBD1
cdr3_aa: CASSSPGQPLNEQFF
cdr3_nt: TGTGCCAGCAGTTCCCCGGGACAGCCCCTCAATGAGCAGTTCTTC

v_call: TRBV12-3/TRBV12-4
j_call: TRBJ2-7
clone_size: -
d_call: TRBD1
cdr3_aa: CASSRDRGRDEQYF
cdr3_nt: TGTGCCAGCAGTAGGGACAGGGGGCGCGACGAGCAGTACTTC

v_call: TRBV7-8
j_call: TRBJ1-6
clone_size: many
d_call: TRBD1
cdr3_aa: CASSSGQGNNSPLHF
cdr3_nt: TGTGCCAGCAGCTCGGGACAGGGGAATAATTCACCCCTCCACTTT

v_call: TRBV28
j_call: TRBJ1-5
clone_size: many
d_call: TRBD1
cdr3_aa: CASSRTGNQPQHF
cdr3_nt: TGTGCCAGCAGTCGGACAGGGAATCAGCCCCAGCATTTT

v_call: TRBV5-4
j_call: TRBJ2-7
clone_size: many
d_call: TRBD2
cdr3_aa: CASSLASSGSRHEQYF
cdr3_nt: TGTGCCAGCAGCTTGGCGTCTAGCGGGAGCAGGCACGAGCAGTACTTC

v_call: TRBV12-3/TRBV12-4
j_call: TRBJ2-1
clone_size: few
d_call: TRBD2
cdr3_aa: CASILISGRDNEQFF
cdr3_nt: TGTGCCAGCATTCTGATTAGCGGGAGGGACAATGAGCAGTTCTTC

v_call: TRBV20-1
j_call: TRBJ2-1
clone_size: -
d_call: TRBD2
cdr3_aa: CSARGTSGSLTNNEQFF
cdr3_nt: TGCAGTGCTAGGGGGACTAGCGGGAGTCTCACTAACAATGAGCAGTTCTTC

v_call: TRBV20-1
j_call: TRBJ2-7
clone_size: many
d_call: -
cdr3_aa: CSASPQGPSYEQYF
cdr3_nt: TGCAGTGCTAGCCCCCAGGGGCCTTCTTACGAGCAGTACTTC

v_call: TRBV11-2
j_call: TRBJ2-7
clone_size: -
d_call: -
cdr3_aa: CASSSPAGGGYEQYF
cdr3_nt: TGTGCCAGCAGCTCCCCGGCAGGGGGGGGCTACGAGCAGTACTTC

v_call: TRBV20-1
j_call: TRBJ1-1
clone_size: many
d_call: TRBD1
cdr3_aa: CSAPDRVNTEAFF
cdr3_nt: TGCAGTGCTCCGGACAGGGTGAACACTGAAGCTTTCTTT

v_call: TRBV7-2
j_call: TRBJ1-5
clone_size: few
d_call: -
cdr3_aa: CVSSSTLGSNQPQHF
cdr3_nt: TGTGTCAGCAGCTCTACCTTGGGTAGCAATCAGCCCCAGCATTTT

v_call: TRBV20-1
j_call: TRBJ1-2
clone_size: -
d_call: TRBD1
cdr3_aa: CSANLDRASFYGYTF
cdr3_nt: TGCAGTGCTAACCTGGACAGGGCATCGTTCTATGGCTACACCTTC

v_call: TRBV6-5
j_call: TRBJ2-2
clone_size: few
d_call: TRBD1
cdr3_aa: CASSYAGTENTGELFF
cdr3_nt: TGTGCCAGCAGTTACGCCGGGACAGAAAACACCGGGGAGCTGTTTTTT

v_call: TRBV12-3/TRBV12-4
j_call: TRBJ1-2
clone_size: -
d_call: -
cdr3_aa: CASSLSGSLAGYTF
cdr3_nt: TGTGCCAGCAGTTTATCAGGTTCCCTAGCGGGCTACACCTTC

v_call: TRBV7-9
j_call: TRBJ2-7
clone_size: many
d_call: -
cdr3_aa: CASSRTGNPYEQYF
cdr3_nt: TGTGCCAGCAGCCGCACGGGGAACCCCTACGAGCAGTACTTC

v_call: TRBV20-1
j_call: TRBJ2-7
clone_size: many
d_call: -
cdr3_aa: CSARSRQTYEQYF
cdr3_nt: TGCAGTGCTCGGAGCCGACAGACCTACGAGCAGTACTTC

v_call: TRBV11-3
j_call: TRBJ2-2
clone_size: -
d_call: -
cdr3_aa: CASSLEVNTGELFF
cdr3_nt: TGTGCCAGCAGCTTAGAAGTGAACACCGGGGAGCTGTTTTTT

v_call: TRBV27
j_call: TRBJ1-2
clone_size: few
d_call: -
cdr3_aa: CASSLEGNGYTF
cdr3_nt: TGTGCCAGCAGTTTAGAGGGAAATGGCTACACCTTC

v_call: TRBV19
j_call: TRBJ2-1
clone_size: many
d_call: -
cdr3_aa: CASSTPFGLLGSYNEQFF
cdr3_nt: TGTGCCAGTAGTACGCCCTTCGGACTACTAGGCTCCTACAATGAGCAGTTCTTC

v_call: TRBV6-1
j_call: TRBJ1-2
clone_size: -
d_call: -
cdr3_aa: CASSEVAAALYGYTF
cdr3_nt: TGTGCCAGCAGTGAAGTAGCGGCAGCCCTCTATGGCTACACCTTC

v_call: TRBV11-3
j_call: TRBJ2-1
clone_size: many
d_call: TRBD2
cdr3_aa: CASSLGLAGGPDNEQFF
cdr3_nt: TGTGCCAGCAGCTTAGGACTAGCGGGAGGGCCTGACAATGAGCAGTTCTTC

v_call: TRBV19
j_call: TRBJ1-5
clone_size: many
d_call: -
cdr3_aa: CASSIRDENQPQHF
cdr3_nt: TGTGCCAGTAGTATCCGGGACGAGAATCAGCCCCAGCATTTT

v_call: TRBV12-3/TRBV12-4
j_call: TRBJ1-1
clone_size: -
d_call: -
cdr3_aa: CASIFDSEAFF
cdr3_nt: TGTGCCAGCATATTCGACAGCGAAGCTTTCTTT

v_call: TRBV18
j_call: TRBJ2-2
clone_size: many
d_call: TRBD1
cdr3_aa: CASSPPDRGISGELFF
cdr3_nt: TGTGCCAGCTCACCTCCAGACAGGGGTATTTCCGGGGAGCTGTTTTTT

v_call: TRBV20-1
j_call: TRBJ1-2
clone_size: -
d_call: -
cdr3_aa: CSARDGKALDYTF
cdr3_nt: TGCAGTGCTAGAGACGGGAAAGCCCTTGACTACACATTC

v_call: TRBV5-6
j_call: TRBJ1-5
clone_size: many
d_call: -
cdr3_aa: CASSLGRKLQGNQPQHF
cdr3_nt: TGTGCCAGCAGCTTGGGACGGAAGCTTCAGGGCAATCAGCCCCAGCATTTT

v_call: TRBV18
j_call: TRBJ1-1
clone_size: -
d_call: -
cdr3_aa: CAEAVGDEAFF
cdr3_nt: TGTGCCGAAGCCGTGGGGGATGAAGCTTTCTTT

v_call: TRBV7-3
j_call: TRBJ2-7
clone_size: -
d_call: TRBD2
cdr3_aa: CASSLYAGGTYEQYF
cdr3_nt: TGTGCCAGCAGCTTATATGCGGGAGGCACCTACGAGCAGTACTTC

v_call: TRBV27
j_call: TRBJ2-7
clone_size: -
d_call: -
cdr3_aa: CASSLGGNEQYF
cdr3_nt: TGTGCCAGCAGCTTAGGAGGAAACGAGCAGTACTTC

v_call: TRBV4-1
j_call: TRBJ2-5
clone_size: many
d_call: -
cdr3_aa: CASSPNALETQYF
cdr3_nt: TGCGCCAGCAGCCCTAACGCCTTAGAGACCCAGTACTTC

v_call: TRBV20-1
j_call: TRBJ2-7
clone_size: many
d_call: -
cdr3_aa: CSARSLASVYEQYF
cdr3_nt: TGCAGTGCAAGGTCGCTCGCGTCGGTCTACGAGCAGTACTTC